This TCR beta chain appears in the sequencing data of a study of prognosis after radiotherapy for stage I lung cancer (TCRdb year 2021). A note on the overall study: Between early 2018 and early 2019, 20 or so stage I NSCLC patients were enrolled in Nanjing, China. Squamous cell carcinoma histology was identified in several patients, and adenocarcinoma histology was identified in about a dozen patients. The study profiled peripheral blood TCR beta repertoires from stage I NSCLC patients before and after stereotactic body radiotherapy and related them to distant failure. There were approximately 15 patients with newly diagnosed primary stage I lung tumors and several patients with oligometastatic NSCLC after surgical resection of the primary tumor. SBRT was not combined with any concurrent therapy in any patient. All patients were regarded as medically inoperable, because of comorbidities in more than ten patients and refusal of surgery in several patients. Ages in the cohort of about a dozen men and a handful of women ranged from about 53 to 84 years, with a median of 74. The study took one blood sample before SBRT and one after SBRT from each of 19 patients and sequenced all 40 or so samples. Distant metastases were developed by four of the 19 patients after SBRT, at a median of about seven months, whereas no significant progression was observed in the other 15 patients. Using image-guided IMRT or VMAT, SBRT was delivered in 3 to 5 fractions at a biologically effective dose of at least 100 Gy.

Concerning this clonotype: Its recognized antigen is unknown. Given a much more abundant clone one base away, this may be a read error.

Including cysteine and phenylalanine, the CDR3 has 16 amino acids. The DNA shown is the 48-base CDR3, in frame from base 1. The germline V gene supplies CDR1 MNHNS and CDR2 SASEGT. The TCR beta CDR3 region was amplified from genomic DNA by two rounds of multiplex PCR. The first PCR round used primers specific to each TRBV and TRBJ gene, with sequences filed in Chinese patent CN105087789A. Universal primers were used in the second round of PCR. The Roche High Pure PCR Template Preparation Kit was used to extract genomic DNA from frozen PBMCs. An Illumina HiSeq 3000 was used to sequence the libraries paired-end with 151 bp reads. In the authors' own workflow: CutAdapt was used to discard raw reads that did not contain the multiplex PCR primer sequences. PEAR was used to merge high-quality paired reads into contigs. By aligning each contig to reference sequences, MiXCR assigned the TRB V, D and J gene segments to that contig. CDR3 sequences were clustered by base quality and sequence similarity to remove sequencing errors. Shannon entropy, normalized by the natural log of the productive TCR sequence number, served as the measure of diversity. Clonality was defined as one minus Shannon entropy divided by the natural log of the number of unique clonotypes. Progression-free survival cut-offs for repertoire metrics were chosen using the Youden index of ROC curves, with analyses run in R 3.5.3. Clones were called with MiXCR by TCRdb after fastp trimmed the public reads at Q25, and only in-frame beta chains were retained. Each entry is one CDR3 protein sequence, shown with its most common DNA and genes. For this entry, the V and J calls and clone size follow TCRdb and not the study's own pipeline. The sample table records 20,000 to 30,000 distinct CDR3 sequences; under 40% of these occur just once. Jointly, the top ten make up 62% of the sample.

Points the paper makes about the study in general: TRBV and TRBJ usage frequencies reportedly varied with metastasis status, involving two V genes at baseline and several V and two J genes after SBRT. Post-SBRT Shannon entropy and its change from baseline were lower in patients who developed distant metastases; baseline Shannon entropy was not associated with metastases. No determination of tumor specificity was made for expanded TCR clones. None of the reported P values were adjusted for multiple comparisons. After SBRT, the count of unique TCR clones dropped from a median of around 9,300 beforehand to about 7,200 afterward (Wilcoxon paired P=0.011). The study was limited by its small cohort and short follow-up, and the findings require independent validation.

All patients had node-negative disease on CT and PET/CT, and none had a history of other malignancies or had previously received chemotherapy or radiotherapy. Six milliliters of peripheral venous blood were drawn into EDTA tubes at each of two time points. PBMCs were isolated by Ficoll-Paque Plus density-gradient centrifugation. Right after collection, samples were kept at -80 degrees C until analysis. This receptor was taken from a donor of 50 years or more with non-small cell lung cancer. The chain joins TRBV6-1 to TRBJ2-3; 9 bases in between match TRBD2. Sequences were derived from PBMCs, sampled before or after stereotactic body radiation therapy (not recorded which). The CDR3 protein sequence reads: CSSRTTASGATDTQYF. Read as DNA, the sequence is TGTTCCAGCAGAACTACGGCTAGCGGGGCCACAGATACGCAGTATTTT.